The T cell receptor (beta chain) described here comes from a study of blood T cells in healthy people across ages. The CDR3 is made up of 15 amino acids. Deletions cut 6 bases from V and 4 bases from J, with 19 bases between. The germline V gene encodes CDR1 MNHEY and CDR2 SVGEGT. A second about 7 to 11 cycle PCR used barcoded and J-beta primers. TCRdb reanalysed the 5' RACE reads using MiXCR and keeps one entry per CDR3 protein. The sample has about 680,000 distinct CDR3 sequences, about half seen once; the top ten hold about 32%. The sequence derives from a woman aged 55-69 years in good health. This chain uses TRBV6-2 or TRBV6-3 with TRBJ2-7; D ambiguous. Sample: blood. The CDR3, as DNA: TGTGCCAGCAGAGATCGTAGGACGGTGGAGTACGAGCAGTACTTC. It codes for CASRDRRTVEYEQYF.